One T cell receptor (beta chain) is described in this entry. Its specificity is unknown. The data are from a study of T cells after yellow fever vaccination. TCRdb re-derived calls from the 5' RACE reads in MiXCR, one entry per CDR3 protein. The sample lists hundreds of thousands of distinct CDR3 sequences, approximately 12% occurring once. Study-level results: Of the clonotypes, a small share occurred in both CD4 and CD8 compartments. The secondary response was weaker, and its peak arrived faster, on day 5 versus 15. Within FACS-sorted repertoires, abundant clonotypes contaminating from the bulk population could be present. Post-booster repertoires contained most primary-vaccination clones again (roughly 96% CD4, about 90% CD8).

CDR3 length equals 14 residues. Germline assignment: CDR1 DFQATT and CDR2 SNEGSKA (reference sequence). The ends were cut back, 6 bases at V and 4 bases at J, with 15 bases in the middle. The rearrangement uses TRBV20-1 and TRBJ1-4; D gene unclear. The sequencing here drew on CD4+ T cells sorted from PBMCs, taken 15 days after the yellow fever booster vaccination. The receptor comes from a young man who received the YFV17D yellow fever vaccine. The CDR3 nucleotides read TGCAGTGCGGACCCCGGTGGAGATAATGAAAAACTGTTTTTT. Protein: CSADPGGDNEKLFF.